These 16 T cell receptor beta chains originate from one sample sequenced in a study of Graves' ophthalmopathy and Graves' hyperthyroidism. The TCR beta CDR3 regions underwent amplification from RNA transcripts. Amplification began with first-round RT-PCR using HTBI primers, then second-round multiplex PCR was performed. One entry per CDR3 protein, called by TCRdb with MiXCR from the multiplex PCR reads. Among 350,000 to 450,000 distinct CDR3 sequences, over 20% were seen once, and the ten largest hold around 3%. Sequenced sample: peripheral blood. These receptors were taken from a woman between 18 and 29 years old with stable Graves' hyperthyroidism.

The gene calls are TRBV7-2 and TRBJ1-2; no clear D gene. The germline V gene has CDR1 SGHTA and CDR2 FQGNSA. The CDR3 has 13 residues. V was shortened by 5 bases and J by 4 bases, with 11 bases between the two germline ends. In nucleotides, the CDR3 is TGTGCCAGCAGCCGTTCGGAGGGCTATGGCTACACCTTC. Translation gives CASSRSEGYGYTF.

This clonotype occurred many times. The gene calls are TRBV7-3 and TRBJ1-1; D is perhaps TRBD1 (6 bases). Germline V gene sequence: CDR1 SGHTA, CDR2 FQGTGA. Trimming cost V 5 bases and J 3 bases, with 13 bases left between them. The CDR3 loop spans 14 amino acids. CDR3 sequence reads: CASSVGTTDTEAFF. In DNA form, the CDR3 reads TGTGCCAGCAGCGTCGGGACAACAGACACTGAAGCTTTCTTT.

This clonotype has ten or more counts. The rearrangement links TRBV24-1 to TRBJ1-2; 10 bases map to TRBD1. The CDR3 totals 15 residues. Germline CDR1 and CDR2: KGHDR and SFDVKD. The ends lost 3 bases at V and 4 bases at J; junction bases unmatched: 4. The CDR3 loop reads CATSDPGQGSYGYTF. The CDR3 DNA follows: TGTGCCACCAGTGATCCGGGACAGGGGAGCTATGGCTACACCTTC.

This clonotype was seen many times. The chain is built from TRBV7-9 and TRBJ1-1, with D possibly TRBD1 on 5 matching bases. With 2 bases removed from V and 1 base from J, the gap between germline ends came to 11 bases. The CDR3 contains 15 residues. Germline V gene sequence: CDR1 SEHNR, CDR2 FQNEAQ (reference sequence). The CDR3 sequence is CASSLRRGQNTEAFF. CDR3 sequence (DNA): TGTGCCAGCAGCTTAAGAAGGGGCCAGAACACTGAAGCTTTCTTT.

The chain combines TRBV15 with TRBJ1-1, with D possibly matching TRBD1 (5 bases). The V and J ends lost 5 bases and 4 bases respectively, with 14 bases between them. Germline CDR1 is LNHNV and CDR2 is YYDKDF (reference sequence). The CDR3 is 14 amino acids. The CDR3 DNA sequence: TGTGCCACCAGCCTATCGGGGGGGGGCACTGAAGCTTTCTTT. Translating it yields CATSLSGGGTEAFF.

The V gene is TRBV2, the J gene TRBJ2-5, with TRBD2 matching over 8 bases. In germline, CDR1 is SNHLY, CDR2 FYNNEI. Germline trimming cut 4 bases from V and 3 bases from J; bases unmatched to any gene: 7. The CDR3 runs 15 residues. Here the CDR3 DNA reads TGTGCCAGCAGTGCTACTAGCGGAGTTAAAGAGACCCAGTACTTC. Translating it yields CASSATSGVKETQYF.

In its sample, this clonotype was seen many times. The rearrangement uses TRBV6-1 and TRBJ2-6, with D hard to call. CDR3 length: 17 amino acids. The V end was cut by 4 bases, the J end by 1 base, with 14 bases between. The germline CDR1 and CDR2 sequences are MNHNS and SASEGT. The CDR3: CASSGRATRSGANVLTF. CDR3 DNA: TGTGCCAGCAGTGGTAGAGCTACCAGATCTGGGGCCAACGTCCTGACTTTC.

In its sample, this clonotype was seen many times. The rearrangement uses TRBV7-2 and TRBJ2-4; D gene ambiguous. Germline lookup yields CDR1 SGHTA and CDR2 FQGNSA. This CDR3 has 17 amino acids. The germline V and J ends were trimmed by 5 bases and 0 bases, with 17 bases remaining between them. As DNA, the CDR3 is TGTGCCAGCAGCCTTAGGAATATCAGACTAGCCAAAAACATTCAGTACTTC. It encodes CASSLRNIRLAKNIQYF.

This clonotype occurred many times. The chain couples TRBV6-5 to TRBJ1-2; 7 positions agree with TRBD1. Germline trimming cut 6 bases from V and 4 bases from J; bases unmatched to any gene: 5. Germline lookup yields CDR1 MNHEY and CDR2 SVGAGI. The CDR3 spans 13 residues. The CDR3 loop reads CASSRDSLYGYTF. The CDR3 bases are TGTGCCAGCAGCAGGGACAGCCTCTATGGCTACACCTTC.

Details on this clonotype: A much bigger clone sits one base away, suggesting this may be a read error. The chain combines TRBV20-1 with TRBJ2-2; tentative D call: TRBD2 (6 bases). This CDR3 has 13 residues. The germline V gene has CDR1 DFQATT and CDR2 SNEGSKA (reference sequence). The CDR3 DNA reads as TGCAGCGTCAAACGGGAGAACACCGGGGAGCTGTGTTTT. Amino acids: CSVKRENTGELCF.

V usage is TRBV19 and J usage is TRBJ1-2; no clear D gene. Germline CDR1 LNHDA, CDR2 SQIVND (reference sequence). The V end was cut by 3 bases, the J end by 6 bases, with 11 bases between. CDR3 length equals 13 residues. CDR3 coding DNA: TGTGCCAGTAGTATTGACTTAACACATGGCTACACCTTC. The encoded protein is CASSIDLTHGYTF.

This clonotype showed up just a few times. This sequence joins TRBV4-1 and TRBJ1-3; the D is unclear. The CDR3 extends over 15 amino acids. Germline V gene lookup returns CDR1 MGHRA and CDR2 YSYEKL. Trimming removed 4 bases at V and 1 base at J, with 11 bases between. CDR3 region: CASSLGPLSGNTIYF. The DNA of the CDR3 is TGCGCCAGCAGCCTCGGGCCCCTGTCTGGAAACACCATATATTTT.

This clonotype was recorded many times. The V call is TRBV6-1, the J call TRBJ2-5, with D perhaps TRBD2 (5 bases). Trimming cost V 5 bases and J 4 bases, with 8 bases left between them. Germline CDR1 reads MNHNS; CDR2 reads SASEGT. CDR3 length: 12 amino acids. The CDR3 region is CASSQDSETQYF. CDR3 nucleotides: TGTGCCAGCAGTCAGGACTCAGAGACCCAGTACTTC.

This clonotype was observed many times. This rearrangement joins TRBV2 to TRBJ2-7; D may be TRBD1 (5 bases). The CDR3 is made up of 14 amino acids. Germline CDR1 SNHLY, CDR2 FYNNEI. V was cut by 7 bases and J by 0 bases, with 13 bases left in between. The CDR3 is CASIGAKSSYEQYF. The CDR3 DNA reads TGTGCCAGCATTGGGGCTAAGAGCTCCTACGAGCAGTACTTC.

There are a few counts of this clonotype. The chain links TRBV20-1 to TRBJ1-4; 7 nucleotides align to TRBD1. The CDR3 runs 13 residues. From germline, CDR1 is DFQATT and CDR2 SNEGSKA (reference sequence). Trimming took 6 bases from V and 7 from J; bases not matched to a gene: 8. CDR3 residues: CSARQGLSEKLFF. CDR3 DNA sequence: TGCAGTGCCAGACAGGGTCTGAGTGAAAAACTGTTTTTT.

This chain joins TRBV12-3 or TRBV12-4 and TRBJ1-6; D is uncertain. Deletions cut 5 bases from V and 15 bases from J, with 14 bases between. This CDR3 is 12 amino acids long. CDR3 protein: CASSASNSHLHF. The CDR3 region has the DNA TGTGCCAGCAGTGCATCAAATTCGCACCTCCACTTT.